The 17 T cell receptor beta chains reported below all come from one sample, sequenced in a study of Tregs in tolerant kidney transplant recipients. TCRdb keeps only in-frame clones here, not all; method: immunoSEQ multiplex PCR. The top ten clones hold approximately 0.5% of a sample with over 85,000 clones, 93% of them seen once. The specimen was CD4+ T cells from blood, collected before the transplant. Receptors originate from a human donor who received a combined kidney and bone marrow transplant.

The chain has TRBV2 and TRBJ1-2, with 7 bases aligning to TRBD1. CDR3 length: 17 amino acids. J was trimmed by 2 bases and V by 0 bases; bases with no gene match: 9. The germline CDR1 and CDR2 sequences are SNHLY and FYNNEI. This chain's CDR3 is CASSEAPRKGGNYGYTF. The CDR3 nucleotides read TGTGCCAGCAGTGAAGCTCCCCGGAAAGGGGGCAACTATGGCTACACCTTC.

J is TRBJ1-2 and V is TRBV9, with 7 bases matching TRBD1. There are 15 residues in the CDR3. Trimming cost V 5 bases and J 4 bases; bases outside gene matches: 11. Germline-derived CDR1 and CDR2 are SGDLS and YYNGEE. The CDR3 DNA follows: TGTGCCAGCAGTGACTGGACAGGACTTGGCTATGGCTACACCTTC. It encodes CASSDWTGLGYGYTF.

This chain connects TRBV18 to TRBJ1-1; maybe TRBD1 (5 bases). The CDR3 covers 15 residues. Trimming stripped 3 bases from V and 1 base from J, with 12 bases between. Germline CDR1 and CDR2: KGHSH and LQKENI. The CDR3 protein is CASSPQGPGNTEAFF. CDR3 DNA sequence: TGTGCCAGCTCACCTCAGGGCCCCGGGAACACTGAAGCTTTCTTT.

V usage is TRBV28 and J usage is TRBJ1-1; D is unresolved. The V and J ends lost 7 bases and 6 bases respectively, with 18 bases between them. The germline gives CDR1 MDHEN, CDR2 SYDVKM. The CDR3 consists of 14 residues. The CDR3 loop reads CASTRSLRSAEAFF. CDR3 DNA: TGTGCCAGCACTAGGAGTCTCCGCTCCGCTGAAGCTTTCTTT.

The CDR3 DNA reads TGCAGCGCTAAAGCGGGGGGGCCTGCCGGGGAGCTGTTTTTT. Protein product: CSAKAGGPAGELFF. The chain links TRBV29-1 to TRBJ2-2, with 10 bases lining up with TRBD2. This CDR3 region has 14 residues. With 7 bases clipped from V and 6 bases from J, the junction kept 8 bases outside the gene matches. Germline loops: CDR1 SQVTM, CDR2 ANQGSEA.

The V call is TRBV7-2, the J call TRBJ2-7; perhaps TRBD1 as D (5 bases). V lost 4 bases and J lost 1, with 11 bases in between. The length of the CDR3 is 14 residues. Germline CDR1 is SGHTA and CDR2 is FQGNSA. The CDR3 DNA reads TGTGCCAGCAGCTGGCAGACAGTGTCCTACGAGCAGTACTTC. As protein: CASSWQTVSYEQYF.

The genes are TRBV9 and TRBJ2-5; TRBD1 matches 7 bases. This CDR3 has 15 residues. With V trimmed by 4 bases and J by 5 bases, 11 bases remained unmatched. Germline CDR1 is SGDLS and CDR2 is YYNGEE. CDR3 amino acids: CASSPRQGVVETQYF. The CDR3 DNA is TGTGCCAGCAGCCCCCGACAGGGCGTAGTGGAGACCCAGTACTTC.

This chain links TRBV7-9 with TRBJ1-2; a possible D gene is TRBD1 (6 bases). The CDR3 spans 13 residues. Germline CDR1 SEHNR, CDR2 FQNEAQ (reference sequence). The ends were cut back, 4 bases at V and 1 base at J, with 7 bases in the middle. CDR3 DNA sequence: TGTGCCAGCAGCTGGACAGATAACTATGGCTACACCTTC. Its protein product is CASSWTDNYGYTF.

With regard to this clone: One junction end disagrees with the germline gene, perhaps due to a read error. The CDR3 sequence: CASSARTGSRSNCGYTF. Written as DNA, the CDR3 is TGTGCCAGCAGCGCTCGGACAGGAAGCCGGAGTAACTGTGGCTACACCTTC. The gene calls are TRBV9 and TRBJ1-2; TRBD1 aligns across 7 bases. Germline assignment: CDR1 SGDLS and CDR2 YYNGEE. There are 17 residues in the CDR3.

The chain has TRBV5-8 and TRBJ1-2; 7 nucleotides align to TRBD1. V shed 4 bases, J shed 4 bases, and the junction held 7 bases outside the gene matches. Germline V gives CDR1 SGHTS, CDR2 YDEGEE. CDR3 length equals 14 residues. The CDR3 DNA reads TGTGCCAGCAGCGTCAATCACAGGGGCTATGGCTACACCTTC. This sequence encodes CASSVNHRGYGYTF.

The rearrangement uses TRBV27 and TRBJ2-1; 8 bases line up with TRBD1. CDR1 and CDR2 (germline): MNHEY, SMNVEV (reference sequence). The CDR3 loop spans 12 amino acids. The CDR3 DNA reads TGTGGTAGGGGACAGGCAAACAATGAGCAGTTCTTC. Translating gives CGRGQANNEQFF.

To note about this clone: This sample also contains other DNA sequences that code for the same CDR3. The J gene is TRBJ2-2, the V gene TRBV19; D perhaps matches TRBD2 (6 bases). In germline, CDR1 is LNHDA, CDR2 SQIVND (reference sequence). V was cut by 1 base and J by 4 bases, with 10 bases left in between. The CDR3 extends over 15 amino acids. CDR3 in DNA: TGTGCCAGTAGTATAGTGGGAGCGGGCACCGGGGAGCTGTTTTTT. Translated: CASSIVGAGTGELFF.

The chain carries TRBV7-9 and TRBJ1-2, with TRBD1 matching over 8 bases. Germline V CDR1 and CDR2: SEHNR, FQNEAQ (reference sequence). Unmatched junction bases numbered 8, after V lost 4 bases and J lost 4 bases. This CDR3 has 15 amino acids. The chain's CDR3 is CASSSLTGAGYGYTF. The CDR3 coding sequence is TGTGCCAGCAGCTCCCTGACAGGGGCTGGCTATGGCTACACCTTC. The complete variable domain, with remaining parts taken from reference TRBV7-9 and TRBJ1-2, reads DTGVSQNPRHKITKRGQNVTFRCDPISEHNRLYWYRQTLGQGPEFLTYFQNEAQLEKSRLLSDRFSAERPKGSFSTLEIQRTEQGDSAMYLCASSSLTGAGYGYTFGSGTRLTVV.

The rearrangement links TRBV5-1 to TRBJ2-3; D is unclear. Deletions cut 4 bases from V and 2 bases from J, with 14 bases between. Looked up from germline, CDR1 is SGHRS and CDR2 is YFSETQ. This CDR3 has 15 residues. The CDR3 nucleotides read TGCGCCAGCAGCCCGCGACAAATGCACACAGATACGCAGTATTTT. As protein: CASSPRQMHTDTQYF.

This clone has just a few counts. The J gene is TRBJ2-1, the V gene TRBV6-5, with 8 bases fitting TRBD2. Trimming cost V 4 bases and J 5 bases; bases outside gene matches: 7. The CDR3 is made up of 15 amino acids. Looked up from germline, CDR1 is MNHEY and CDR2 is SVGAGI. The CDR3 reads CASSSAGGRDNEQFF. The CDR3 DNA reads as TGTGCCAGCAGTTCGGCGGGAGGTCGGGACAATGAGCAGTTCTTC.

V and J are TRBV19 and TRBJ2-2, with D maybe TRBD1 (6 bases). The CDR3 loop spans 14 amino acids. V was shortened by 7 bases and J by 1 base, with 10 bases between the two germline ends. Germline values: CDR1 LNHDA, CDR2 SQIVND (reference sequence). CDR3 amino acids: CASKKQGNTGELFF. The CDR3 nucleotides read TGTGCCAGTAAGAAACAGGGGAACACCGGGGAGCTGTTTTTT.

This chain links TRBV11-3 with TRBJ2-1; 8 bases align to TRBD1. Trimming removed 5 bases from V and 8 bases from J; junction bases left unmatched: 11. This CDR3 is 15 amino acids long. The germline V gene has CDR1 SGHNT and CDR2 YENEEA. The CDR3 region has the DNA TGTGCCAGCAGCAAAGTGGGACAGGACTTCGATGAGCAGTTCTTC. Translation: CASSKVGQDFDEQFF.